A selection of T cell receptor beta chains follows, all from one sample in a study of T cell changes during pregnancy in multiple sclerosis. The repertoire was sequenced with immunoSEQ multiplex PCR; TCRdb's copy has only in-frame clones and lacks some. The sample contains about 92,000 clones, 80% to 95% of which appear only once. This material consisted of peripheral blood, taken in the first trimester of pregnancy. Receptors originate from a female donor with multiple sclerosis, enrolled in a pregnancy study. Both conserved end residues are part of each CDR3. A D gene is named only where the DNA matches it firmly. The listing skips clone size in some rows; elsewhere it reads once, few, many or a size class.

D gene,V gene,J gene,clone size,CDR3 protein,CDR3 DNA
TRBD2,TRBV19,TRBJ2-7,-,CASGPSGSYEQYF,TGTGCCAGTGGACCTAGCGGGAGTTACGAGCAGTACTTC
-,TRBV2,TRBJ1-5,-,CASTPSRQGSGNQPQHF,TGTGCCAGCACCCCCAGCAGGCAGGGATCGGGCAATCAGCCCCAGCATTTT
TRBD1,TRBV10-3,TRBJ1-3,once,CAIRRTGQASGNTIYF,TGTGCCATCAGGCGGACAGGGCAAGCATCTGGAAACACCATATATTTT
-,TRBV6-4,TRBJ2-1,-,CASSQTGTEQFF,TGTGCCAGCAGTCAAACAGGGACAGAGCAGTTCTTC
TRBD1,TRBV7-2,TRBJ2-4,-,CASSLGGGSKNIQYF,TGTGCCAGCAGCTTAGGAGGGGGCTCCAAAAACATTCAGTACTTC
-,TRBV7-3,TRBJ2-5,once,CASSRGITETQYF,TGTGCCAGCAGCCGAGGGATCACCGAGACCCAGTACTTC
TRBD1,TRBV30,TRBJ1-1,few,CAWSRTGTEAFF,TGTGCCTGGAGTAGGACAGGCACTGAAGCTTTCTTT
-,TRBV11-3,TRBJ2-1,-,CASSLESGEYNEQFF,TGTGCCAGCAGCTTAGAGAGCGGTGAATACAATGAGCAGTTCTTC
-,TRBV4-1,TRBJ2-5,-,CASSQGGAETQYF,TGCGCCAGCAGCCAAGGAGGTGCAGAGACCCAGTACTTC
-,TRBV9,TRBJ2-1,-,CASSVATRLVAHNEQFF,TGTGCCAGCAGCGTAGCTACTCGGCTGGTAGCCCACAATGAGCAGTTCTTC
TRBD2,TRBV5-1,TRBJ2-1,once,CASSPSLAGDYNEQFF,TGCGCCAGCAGCCCGAGTCTAGCGGGGGACTACAATGAGCAGTTCTTC
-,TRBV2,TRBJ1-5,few,CASMGRSQPQHF,TGTGCCAGCATGGGTCGGAGTCAGCCCCAGCATTTT
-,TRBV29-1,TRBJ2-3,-,CSVGTILLTDTQYF,TGCAGCGTTGGGACTATCCTGCTCACAGATACGCAGTATTTT
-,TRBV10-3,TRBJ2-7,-,CAISTIRDEQYF,TGTGCCATCAGTACAATCAGGGACGAGCAGTACTTC
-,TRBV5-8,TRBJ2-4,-,CASIPVRGTSIQYF,TGTGCCAGCATCCCTGTCAGGGGTACGAGCATTCAGTACTTC
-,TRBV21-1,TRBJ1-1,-,CASSRGGLDTEAFF,TGTGCCAGCAGCAGGGGGGGTCTGGACACTGAAGCTTTCTTT
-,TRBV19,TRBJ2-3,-,CASSTVSTDTQYF,TGTGCCAGTAGTACTGTAAGCACAGATACGCAGTATTTT
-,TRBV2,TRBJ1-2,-,CASTLRGGGGYGYTF,TGTGCCAGCACTCTAAGGGGGGGTGGAGGGTATGGCTACACCTTC
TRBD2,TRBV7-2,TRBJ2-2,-,CASSLTSGSATGELFF,TGTGCCAGCAGTCTGACTAGCGGGAGTGCCACCGGGGAGCTGTTTTTT
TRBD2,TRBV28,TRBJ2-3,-,CASSLLAILRDTQYF,TGTGCCAGCAGCCTACTAGCGATTTTAAGAGATACGCAGTATTTT
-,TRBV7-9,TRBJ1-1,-,CASSLLEEAFF,TGTGCCAGCAGCTTATTAGAGGAAGCTTTCTTT
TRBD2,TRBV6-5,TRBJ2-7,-,CASSTLAGEAREQYF,TGTGCCAGCAGCACCCTAGCGGGAGAGGCAAGAGAGCAGTACTTC
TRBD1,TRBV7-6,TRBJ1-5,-,CASSGTVNQPQHF,TGTGCCAGCAGCGGGACAGTAAATCAGCCCCAGCATTTT
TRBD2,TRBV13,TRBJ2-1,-,CASSLAGTSGRSMSSYNEQFF,TGTGCCAGCAGCTTAGCCGGGACTAGCGGGAGAAGTATGAGTTCCTACAATGAGCAGTTCTTC
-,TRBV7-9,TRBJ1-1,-,CASSIRTVNTEAFF,TGTGCCAGCAGCATTAGGACAGTGAACACTGAAGCTTTCTTT
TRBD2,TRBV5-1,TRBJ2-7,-,CASSPGLAGVKNEQYF,TGCGCCAGCAGCCCCGGACTAGCGGGAGTCAAAAACGAGCAGTACTTC
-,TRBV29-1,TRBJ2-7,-,CSVGTRSRYEQYF,TGCAGCGTTGGGACAAGATCACGGTACGAGCAGTACTTC
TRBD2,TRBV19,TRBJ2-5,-,CASSGQGGRETQYF,TGTGCCAGTAGTGGGCAGGGAGGGCGAGAGACCCAGTACTTC
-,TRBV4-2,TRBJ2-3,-,CASSQERRGKTDTQYF,TGTGCCAGCAGCCAAGAGAGACGGGGTAAGACAGATACGCAGTATTTT
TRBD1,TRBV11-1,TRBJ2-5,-,CASSAWTGKETQYF,TGTGCCAGCAGCGCCTGGACAGGGAAGGAGACCCAGTACTTC
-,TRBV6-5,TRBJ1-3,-,CASSYSQGPGNTIYF,TGTGCCAGCAGTTACTCACAGGGACCTGGAAACACCATATATTTT
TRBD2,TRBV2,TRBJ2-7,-,CASDASGGAYEQYF,TGTGCCAGCGACGCTAGCGGGGGAGCCTACGAGCAGTACTTC
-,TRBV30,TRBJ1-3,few,CAWSGSNGNTIYF,TGTGCCTGGAGCGGTTCCAACGGAAACACCATATATTTT
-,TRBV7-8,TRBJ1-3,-,CASSLGGVLSGNTIYF,TGTGCCAGCAGCTTAGGGGGGGTCCTCTCTGGAAACACCATATATTTT
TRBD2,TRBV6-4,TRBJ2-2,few,CASSVAGESGELFF,TGTGCCAGCAGTGTAGCGGGAGAATCCGGGGAGCTGTTTTTT
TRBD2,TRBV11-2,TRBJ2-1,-,CASSPLQGLGRNEQFF,TGTGCCAGCAGCCCCCTTCAGGGACTAGGGAGGAATGAGCAGTTCTTC
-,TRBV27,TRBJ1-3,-,CASRRLSGNTIYF,TGTGCCAGCAGGCGACTCTCTGGAAACACCATATATTTT